These 5 T cell receptor beta chains share one sample of origin, sequenced in a study of cytomegalovirus exposure and HLA in healthy donors. Primers: 60 Vbeta forward and 13 Jbeta reverse. Data came from immunoSEQ multiplex PCR; TCRdb stores just in-frame clones and leaves some out. The table lists roughly 130,000 clones, 80% to 90% of them singletons. Source material: PBMCs. The receptor set was obtained from a woman aged 18 to 35 in good health and CMV-seropositive.

This clone appeared a single time. The V gene is TRBV14, the J gene TRBJ2-5; D uncertain. Trimming shortened V by 1 base and J by 7 bases, and 7 bases separated the two germline ends. Germline V gives CDR1 SGHDN, CDR2 FVKESK. The CDR3 contains 12 residues. The CDR3 protein is CASSQGRVTQYF. DNA of the CDR3: TGTGCCAGCAGCCAAGGAAGAGTGACCCAGTACTTC. Supplemented by reference TRBV14 and TRBJ2-5, the full variable domain reads EAGVTQFPSHSVIEKGQTVTLRCDPISGHDNLYWYRRVMGKEIKFLLHFVKESKQDESGMPNNRFLAERTGGTYSTLKVQPAELEDSGVYFCASSQGRVTQYFGPGTRLLVL.

V and J are TRBV5-1 and TRBJ1-1, with a possible D match to TRBD1 (6 bases). The CDR3 loop spans 15 amino acids. Trimming stripped 2 bases from V and 1 base from J, with 12 bases between. Germline CDR1 and CDR2: SGHRS and YFSETQ. DNA of the CDR3: TGCGCCAGCAGCTTAACCGGGACAAGGAACACTGAAGCTTTCTTT. Its translation: CASSLTGTRNTEAFF.

V gene TRBV2 combines with J gene TRBJ2-7, with 9 bases lining up with TRBD1. The CDR3 contains 13 residues. Trimming cost V 8 bases and J 4 bases; bases outside gene matches: 6. Germline V gene lookup returns CDR1 SNHLY and CDR2 FYNNEI. In nucleotides, the CDR3 is TGTGCCAGCTGCCGACAGGGGGTGTACGAGCAGTACTTC. This codes for CASCRQGVYEQYF.

The V and J genes are TRBV27 and TRBJ2-6; TRBD2 matches 7 bases. The J segment lost 4 bases and the V segment lost 5 bases, leaving 5 bases of the junction unmatched. CDR1 and CDR2 from the germline V gene are MNHEY and SMNVEV (reference sequence). The CDR3 is made up of 15 amino acids. Here the CDR3 reads CASSPSAGGANVLTF. Written as DNA, the CDR3 is TGTGCCAGCAGTCCATCAGCGGGGGGGGCCAACGTCCTGACTTTC.

This clone was seen only once. The rearrangement uses TRBV4-1 and TRBJ2-5; TRBD2 agrees at 9 bases. CDR3 length: 17 amino acids. From germline, CDR1 is MGHRA and CDR2 YSYEKL. The V and J ends lost 1 base and 1 base, in that order; junction bases with no gene match: 7. CDR3 residues: CASSQGGAGGAQETQYF. DNA of the CDR3: TGCGCCAGCAGCCAAGGGGGGGCGGGGGGGGCCCAAGAGACCCAGTACTTC.